The T cell receptor beta chain described here comes from a study of T-cell memory formation after mild COVID-19. Study details: TCR clusters mostly belonged to single donors. Study-level findings and limits: Shrinking CD4+ clones resided mostly in CM and EM, and CD8+ ones in EMRA. In second-wave clones peaking day 37, SARS-CoV-2 specificity remained unconfirmed. Clones shrinking between day 15 and 85 showed a balanced CD4/CD8 split, and those that grew later tilted toward CD4+.

V dropped 0 bases and J dropped 4; count of bases not matched to a gene: 5. This CDR3 spans 15 amino acids. Germline loops: CDR1 MNHEY, CDR2 SMNVEV (reference sequence). Remarks on this clonotype: What it binds is not known.

TCRdb re-called the 5' RACE reads with MiXCR, one entry per CDR3 protein. The profile shows 550,000 to 600,000 distinct CDR3 sequences, roughly 20% of them singletons. The chain carries TRBV27 and TRBJ1-2; 7 nucleotides agree with TRBD1. The sequenced material came from PBMCs or a T cell subset sorted from them (not recorded which). This TCR derives from an adult woman who had mild COVID-19 (a few samples of this study predate the infection). Cell type and time point are not known. The CDR3 here is CASSLSGQITYGYTF. Here the CDR3 DNA reads TGTGCCAGCAGTTTATCGGGACAGATAACCTATGGCTACACCTTC.